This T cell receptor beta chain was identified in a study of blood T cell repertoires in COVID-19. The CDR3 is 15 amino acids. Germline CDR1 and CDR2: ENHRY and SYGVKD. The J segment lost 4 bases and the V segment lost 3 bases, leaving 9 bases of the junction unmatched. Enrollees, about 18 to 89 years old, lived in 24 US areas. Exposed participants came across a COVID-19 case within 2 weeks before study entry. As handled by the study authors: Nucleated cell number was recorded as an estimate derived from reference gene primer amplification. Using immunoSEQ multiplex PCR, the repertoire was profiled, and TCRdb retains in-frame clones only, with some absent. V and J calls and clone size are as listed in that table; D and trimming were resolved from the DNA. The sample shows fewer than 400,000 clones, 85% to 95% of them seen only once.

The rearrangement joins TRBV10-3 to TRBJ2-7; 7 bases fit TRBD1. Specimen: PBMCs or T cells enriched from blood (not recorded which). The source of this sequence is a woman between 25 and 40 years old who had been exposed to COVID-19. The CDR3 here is CAISDRTGRGYEQYF. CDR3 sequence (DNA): TGTGCCATCAGTGACCGGACAGGTCGGGGTTACGAGCAGTACTTC.